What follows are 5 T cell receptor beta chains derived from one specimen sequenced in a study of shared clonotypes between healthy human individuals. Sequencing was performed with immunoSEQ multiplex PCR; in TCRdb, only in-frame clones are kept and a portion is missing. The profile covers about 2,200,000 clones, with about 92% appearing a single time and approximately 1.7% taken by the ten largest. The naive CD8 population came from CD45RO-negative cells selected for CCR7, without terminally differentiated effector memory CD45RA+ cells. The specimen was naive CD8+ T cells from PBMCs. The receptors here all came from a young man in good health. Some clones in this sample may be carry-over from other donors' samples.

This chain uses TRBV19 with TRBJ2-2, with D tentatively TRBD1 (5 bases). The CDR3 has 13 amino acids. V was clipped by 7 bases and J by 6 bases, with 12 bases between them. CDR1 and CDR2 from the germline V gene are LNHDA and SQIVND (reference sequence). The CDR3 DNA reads TGTGCCAGTAATCCCCAGGGCGCCGGGGAGCTGTTTTTT. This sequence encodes CASNPQGAGELFF.

The CDR3 DNA is TGTGCCAGCAGCGAGGGGAGGGAGGGGGGCTATGGCTACACCTTC. This gives the protein CASSEGREGGYGYTF. The gene calls are TRBV9 and TRBJ1-2; D is perhaps TRBD1 (6 bases). This CDR3 contains 15 residues. Trimming took off 3 bases at V and 4 bases at J, with 16 bases between the two ends. Germline loops: CDR1 SGDLS, CDR2 YYNGEE.

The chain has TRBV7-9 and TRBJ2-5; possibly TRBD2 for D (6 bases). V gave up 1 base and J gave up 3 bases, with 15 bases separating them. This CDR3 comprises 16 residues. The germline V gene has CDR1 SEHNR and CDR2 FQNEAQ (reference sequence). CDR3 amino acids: CASSLEPGEWKETQYF. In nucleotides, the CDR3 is TGTGCCAGCAGCTTAGAACCGGGGGAGTGGAAAGAGACCCAGTACTTC.

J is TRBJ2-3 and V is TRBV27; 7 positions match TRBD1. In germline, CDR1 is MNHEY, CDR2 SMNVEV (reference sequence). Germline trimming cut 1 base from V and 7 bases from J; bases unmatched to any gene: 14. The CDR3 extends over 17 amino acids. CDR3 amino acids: CASSLLPGQVEGHTQYF. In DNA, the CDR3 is TGTGCCAGCAGTTTATTACCCGGACAGGTCGAAGGGCATACGCAGTATTTT.

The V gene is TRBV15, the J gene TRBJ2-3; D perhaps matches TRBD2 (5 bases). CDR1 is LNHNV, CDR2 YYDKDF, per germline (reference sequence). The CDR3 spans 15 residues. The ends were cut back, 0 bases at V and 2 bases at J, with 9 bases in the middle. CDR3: CATSRDQRSTDTQYF. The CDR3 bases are TGTGCCACCAGCAGAGACCAGCGGTCCACAGATACGCAGTATTTT.